This T cell receptor (beta chain) was retrieved from a study of shared clonotypes between healthy human individuals. The CDR3 contains 15 residues. V shed 7 bases and J shed 3 bases, with 19 bases lying between them. Germline V lookup: CDR1 MNHNS, CDR2 SASEGT. Here immunoSEQ multiplex PCR was the method, and the copy in TCRdb shows in-frame clones only, minus some. The top ten hold about 1.1% of the sample, which has around 2,000,000 clones, over 85% seen once. General observations from the study: Across subsets, estimated richness was generally greater for naive than for memory populations.

Terminally differentiated effector memory CD45RA+ cells were excluded from the naive CD8 cells, which were CD45RO-negative and positively selected for CCR7. On this clone itself: Its cognate antigen is unknown.

Material: naive CD8+ T cells sorted from blood. The chain combines TRBV6-1 with TRBJ2-7; D is uncertain. This TCR was sampled from a man younger than 30 in good health. CDR3 region: CASIGTLGFDYEQYF. The CDR3 nucleotides read TGTGCCAGCATAGGAACGTTGGGATTTGACTACGAGCAGTACTTC.